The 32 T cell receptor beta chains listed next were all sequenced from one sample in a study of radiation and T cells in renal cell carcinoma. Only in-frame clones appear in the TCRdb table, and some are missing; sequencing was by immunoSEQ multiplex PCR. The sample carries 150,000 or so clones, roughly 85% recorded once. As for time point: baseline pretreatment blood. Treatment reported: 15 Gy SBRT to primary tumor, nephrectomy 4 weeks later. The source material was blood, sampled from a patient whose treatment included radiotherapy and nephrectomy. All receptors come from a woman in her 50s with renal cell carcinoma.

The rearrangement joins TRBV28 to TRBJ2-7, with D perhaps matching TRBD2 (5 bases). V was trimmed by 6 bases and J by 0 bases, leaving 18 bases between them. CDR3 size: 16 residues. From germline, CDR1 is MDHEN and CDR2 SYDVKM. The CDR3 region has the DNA TGTGCCAGCAGCCTCGGAAGGACTTTGAGCTCCTACGAGCAGTACTTC. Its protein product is CASSLGRTLSSYEQYF.

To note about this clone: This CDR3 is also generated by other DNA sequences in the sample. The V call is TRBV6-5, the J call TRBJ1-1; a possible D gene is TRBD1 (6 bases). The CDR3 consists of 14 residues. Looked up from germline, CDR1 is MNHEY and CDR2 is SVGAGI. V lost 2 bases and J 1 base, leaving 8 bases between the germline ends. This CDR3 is CASSYLQGNTEAFF. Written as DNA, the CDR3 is TGTGCCAGCAGTTACCTACAGGGGAACACTGAAGCTTTCTTT.

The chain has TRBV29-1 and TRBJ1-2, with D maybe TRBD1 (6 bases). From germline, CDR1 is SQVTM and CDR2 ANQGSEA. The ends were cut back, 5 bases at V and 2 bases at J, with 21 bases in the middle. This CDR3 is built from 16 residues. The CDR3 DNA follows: TGCAGCGTTCAAGGGGGGTCGGCCGGACTCAACTATGGCTACACCTTC. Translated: CSVQGGSAGLNYGYTF.

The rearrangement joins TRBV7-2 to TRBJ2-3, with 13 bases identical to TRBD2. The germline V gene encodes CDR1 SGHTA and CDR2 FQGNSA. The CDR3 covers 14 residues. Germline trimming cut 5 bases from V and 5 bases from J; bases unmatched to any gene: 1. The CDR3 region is CASSRTSGGDTQYF. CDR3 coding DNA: TGTGCCAGCAGCCGGACTAGCGGGGGAGATACGCAGTATTTT.

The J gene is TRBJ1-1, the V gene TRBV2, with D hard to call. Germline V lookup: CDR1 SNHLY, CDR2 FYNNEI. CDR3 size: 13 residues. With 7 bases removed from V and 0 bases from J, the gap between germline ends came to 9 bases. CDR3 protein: CASKTGLNTEAFF. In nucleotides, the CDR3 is TGTGCCAGCAAGACGGGATTGAACACTGAAGCTTTCTTT.

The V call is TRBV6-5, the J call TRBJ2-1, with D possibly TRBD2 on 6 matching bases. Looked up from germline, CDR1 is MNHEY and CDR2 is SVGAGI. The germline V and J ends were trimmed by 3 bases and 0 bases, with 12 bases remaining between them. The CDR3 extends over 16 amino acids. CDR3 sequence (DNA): TGTGCCAGCAGTTATCTTTCCGGGGGCTCCTACAATGAGCAGTTCTTC. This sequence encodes CASSYLSGGSYNEQFF.

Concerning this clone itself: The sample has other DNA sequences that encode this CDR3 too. The CDR3 loop is CASGGDSNQPQHF. CDR3 sequence (DNA): TGTGCCAGCGGGGGAGATAGCAATCAGCCCCAGCATTTT. The chain joins TRBV6-1 to TRBJ1-5, with D possibly matching TRBD1 (5 bases). Trimming cost V 8 bases and J 0 bases, with 8 bases left between them. CDR1 is MNHNS, CDR2 SASEGT, per germline. The CDR3 loop spans 13 amino acids.

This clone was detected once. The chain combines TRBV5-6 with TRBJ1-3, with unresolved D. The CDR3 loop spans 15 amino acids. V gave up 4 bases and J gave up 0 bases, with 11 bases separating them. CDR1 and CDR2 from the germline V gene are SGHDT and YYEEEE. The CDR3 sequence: CASSHGSYSGNTIYF. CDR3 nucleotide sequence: TGTGCCAGCAGCCACGGATCCTACTCTGGAAACACCATATATTTT. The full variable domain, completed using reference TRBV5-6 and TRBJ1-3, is DAGVTQSPTHLIKTRGQQVTLRCSPKSGHDTVSWYQQALGQGPQFIFQYYEEEERQRGNFPDRFSGHQFPNYSSELNVNALLLGDSALYLCASSHGSYSGNTIYFGEGSWLTVV.

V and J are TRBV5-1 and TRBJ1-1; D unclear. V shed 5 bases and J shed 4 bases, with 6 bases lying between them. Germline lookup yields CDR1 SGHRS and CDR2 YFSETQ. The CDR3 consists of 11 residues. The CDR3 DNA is TGCGCCAGCAGGCTGAGCACTGAAGCTTTCTTT. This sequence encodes CASRLSTEAFF. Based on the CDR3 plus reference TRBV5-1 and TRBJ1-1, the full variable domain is KAGVTQTPRYLIKTRGQQVTLSCSPISGHRSVSWYQQTPGQGLQFLFEYFSETQRNKGNFPGRFSGRQFSNSRSEMNVSTLELGDSALYLCASRLSTEAFFGQGTRLTVV.

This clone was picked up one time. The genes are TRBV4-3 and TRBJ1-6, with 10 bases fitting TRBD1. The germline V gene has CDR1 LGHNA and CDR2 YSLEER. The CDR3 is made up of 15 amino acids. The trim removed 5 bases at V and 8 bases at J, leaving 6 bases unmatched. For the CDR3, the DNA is TGCGCCAGCAGCGCTGCCGGGACAGGGGATTCACCCCTCCACTTT. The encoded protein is CASSAAGTGDSPLHF.

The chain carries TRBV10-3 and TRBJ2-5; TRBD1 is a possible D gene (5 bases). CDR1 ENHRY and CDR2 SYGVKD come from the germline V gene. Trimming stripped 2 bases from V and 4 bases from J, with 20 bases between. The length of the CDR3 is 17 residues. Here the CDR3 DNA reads TGTGCCATCAGTGAGGGGGCTAGTGTCGTTTTGGGAGAGACCCAGTACTTC. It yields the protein CAISEGASVVLGETQYF.

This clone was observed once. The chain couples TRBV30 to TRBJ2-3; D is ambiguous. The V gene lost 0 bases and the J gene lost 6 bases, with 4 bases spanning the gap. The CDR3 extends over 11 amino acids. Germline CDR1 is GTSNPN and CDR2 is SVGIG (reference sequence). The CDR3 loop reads CAWSVGDTQYF. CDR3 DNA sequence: TGTGCCTGGAGTGTGGGTGATACGCAGTATTTT.

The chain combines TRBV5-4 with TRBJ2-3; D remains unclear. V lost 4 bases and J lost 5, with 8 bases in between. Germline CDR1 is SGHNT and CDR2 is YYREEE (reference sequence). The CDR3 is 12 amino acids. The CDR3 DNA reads TGTGCCAGCAGCCGGCCCGGAGATACGCAGTATTTT. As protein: CASSRPGDTQYF.

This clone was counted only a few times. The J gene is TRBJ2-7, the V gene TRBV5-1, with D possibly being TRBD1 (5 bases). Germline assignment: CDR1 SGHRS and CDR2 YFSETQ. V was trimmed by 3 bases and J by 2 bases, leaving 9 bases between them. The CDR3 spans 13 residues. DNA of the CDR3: TGCGCCAGCAGCTCCGACAGCACCTACGAGCAGTACTTC. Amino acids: CASSSDSTYEQYF.

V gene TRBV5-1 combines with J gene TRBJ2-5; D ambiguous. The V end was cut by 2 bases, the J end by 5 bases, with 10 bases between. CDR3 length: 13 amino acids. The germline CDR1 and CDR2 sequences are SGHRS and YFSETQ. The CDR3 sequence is CASSFLARETQYF. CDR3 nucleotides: TGCGCCAGCAGCTTTCTGGCTAGGGAGACCCAGTACTTC.

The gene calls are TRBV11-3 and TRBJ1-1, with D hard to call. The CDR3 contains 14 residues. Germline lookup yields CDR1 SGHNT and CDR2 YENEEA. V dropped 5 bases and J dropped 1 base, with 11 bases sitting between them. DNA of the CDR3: TGTGCCAGCAGCCCAGAGGCAGAGAACACTGAAGCTTTCTTT. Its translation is CASSPEAENTEAFF.

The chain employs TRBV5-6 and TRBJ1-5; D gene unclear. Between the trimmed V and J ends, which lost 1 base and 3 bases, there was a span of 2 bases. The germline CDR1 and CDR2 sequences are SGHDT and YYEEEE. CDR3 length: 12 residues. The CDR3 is CASSLPNQPQHF. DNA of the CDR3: TGTGCCAGCAGCTTGCCCAATCAGCCCCAGCATTTT.

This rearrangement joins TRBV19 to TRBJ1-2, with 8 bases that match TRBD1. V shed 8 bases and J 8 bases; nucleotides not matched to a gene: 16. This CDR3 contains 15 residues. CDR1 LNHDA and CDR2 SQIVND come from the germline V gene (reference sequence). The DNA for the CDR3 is TGTGCCAGTCAGGGACAGGTCACCGCTCCATTGGGCTACACCTTC. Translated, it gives CASQGQVTAPLGYTF. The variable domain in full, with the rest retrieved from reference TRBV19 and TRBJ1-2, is DGGITQSPKYLFRKEGQNVTLSCEQNLNHDAMYWYRQDPGQGLRLIYYSQIVNDFQKGDIAEGYSVSREKKESFPLTVTSAQKNPTAFYLCASQGQVTAPLGYTFGSGTRLTVV.

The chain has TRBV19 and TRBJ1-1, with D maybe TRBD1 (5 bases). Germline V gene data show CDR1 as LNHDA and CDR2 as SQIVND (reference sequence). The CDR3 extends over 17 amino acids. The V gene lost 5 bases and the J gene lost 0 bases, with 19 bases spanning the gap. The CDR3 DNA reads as TGTGCCAGTAGTCCCTACCTCCGAGGGGCCATGAACACTGAAGCTTTCTTT. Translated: CASSPYLRGAMNTEAFF.

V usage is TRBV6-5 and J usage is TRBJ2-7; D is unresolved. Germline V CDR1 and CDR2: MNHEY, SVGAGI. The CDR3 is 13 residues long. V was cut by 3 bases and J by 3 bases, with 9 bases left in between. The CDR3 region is CASSYTRGYEQYF. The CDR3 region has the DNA TGTGCCAGCAGTTATACCCGAGGCTACGAGCAGTACTTC.

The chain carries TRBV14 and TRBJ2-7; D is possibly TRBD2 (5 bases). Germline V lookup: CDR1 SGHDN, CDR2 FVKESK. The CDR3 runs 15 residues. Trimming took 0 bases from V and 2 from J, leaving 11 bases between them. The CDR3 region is CASSQERRGPYEQYF. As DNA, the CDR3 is TGTGCCAGCAGCCAAGAGAGGCGCGGGCCCTACGAGCAGTACTTC.

CDR3 nucleotide sequence: TGTGCCAGCAGTTACCCCCCGGGAGGGGGTACGTACGAGCAGTACTTC. Amino acid sequence: CASSYPPGGGTYEQYF. This chain joins TRBV6-5 and TRBJ2-7; 8 nucleotides align to TRBD2. The V gene end was trimmed by 2 bases and the J gene end by 4 bases; junction bases not matched to a gene: 10. CDR1 is MNHEY and CDR2 is SVGAGI in the germline V gene. The CDR3 has 16 amino acids.

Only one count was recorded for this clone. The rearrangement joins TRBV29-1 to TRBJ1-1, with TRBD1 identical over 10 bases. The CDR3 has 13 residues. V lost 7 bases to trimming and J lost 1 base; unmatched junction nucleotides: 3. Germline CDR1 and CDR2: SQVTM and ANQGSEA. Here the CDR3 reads CSGGTGENTEAFF. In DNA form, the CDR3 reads TGCAGCGGGGGGACAGGGGAGAACACTGAAGCTTTCTTT.

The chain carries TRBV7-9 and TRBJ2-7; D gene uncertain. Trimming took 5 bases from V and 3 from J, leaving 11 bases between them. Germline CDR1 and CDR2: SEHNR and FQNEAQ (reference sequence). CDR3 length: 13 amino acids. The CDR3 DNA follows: TGTGCCAGCAGCCCCCCCGCTAACTACGAGCAGTACTTC. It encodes CASSPPANYEQYF.

The CDR3 DNA is TGCGCCAGCAGCCAAGGTCGGGGGGCGGACACTGAAGCTTTCTTT. Translated, it gives CASSQGRGADTEAFF. This chain joins TRBV4-3 and TRBJ1-1; D possibly corresponds to TRBD1 (6 bases). This CDR3 is built from 15 residues. CDR1 is LGHNA, CDR2 YSLEER, per germline. V lost 1 base and J 3 bases, leaving 12 bases between the germline ends.

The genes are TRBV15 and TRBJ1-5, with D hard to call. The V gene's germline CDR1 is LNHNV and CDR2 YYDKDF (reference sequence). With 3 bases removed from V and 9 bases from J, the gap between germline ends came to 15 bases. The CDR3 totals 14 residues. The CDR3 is CATSSPSGSGPQHF. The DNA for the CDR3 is TGTGCCACCAGCAGCCCGAGCGGTTCAGGGCCCCAGCATTTT.

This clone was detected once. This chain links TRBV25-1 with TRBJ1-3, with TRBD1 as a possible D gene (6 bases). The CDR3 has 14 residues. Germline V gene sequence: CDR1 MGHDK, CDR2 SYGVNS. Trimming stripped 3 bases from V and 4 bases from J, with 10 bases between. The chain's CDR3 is CASSETGAGNTIYF. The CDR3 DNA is TGTGCCAGCAGTGAGACGGGGGCGGGAAACACCATATATTTT.

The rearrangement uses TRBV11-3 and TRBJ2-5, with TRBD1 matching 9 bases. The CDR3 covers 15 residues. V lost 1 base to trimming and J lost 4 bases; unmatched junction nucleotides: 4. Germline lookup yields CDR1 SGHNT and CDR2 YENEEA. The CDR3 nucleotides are TGTGCCAGCAGCTTAGGGTCGGACAGGGGAGAGACCCAGTACTTC. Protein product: CASSLGSDRGETQYF. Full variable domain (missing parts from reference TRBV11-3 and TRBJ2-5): EAGVVQSPRYKIIEKKQPVAFWCNPISGHNTLYWYLQNLGQGPELLIRYENEEAVDDSQLPKDRFSAERLKGVDSTLKIQPAELGDSAVYLCASSLGSDRGETQYFGPGTRLLVL.

The CDR3 nucleotides are TGTGCCAGCTCTCCCAGTGGGCCCACCGGGGAGCTGTTTTTT. Its translation: CASSPSGPTGELFF. The gene calls are TRBV6-5 and TRBJ2-2; D remains ambiguous. V dropped 8 bases and J dropped 4 bases, with 14 bases sitting between them. This CDR3 has 14 residues. CDR1 is MNHEY and CDR2 is SVGAGI in the germline V gene.

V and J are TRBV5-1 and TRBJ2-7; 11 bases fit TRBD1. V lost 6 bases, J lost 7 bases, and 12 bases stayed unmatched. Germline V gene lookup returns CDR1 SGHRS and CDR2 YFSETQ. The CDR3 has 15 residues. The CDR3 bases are TGCGCCAGCACCGTAGGACAGGGGGCTTCGCGGGAGCAGTACTTC. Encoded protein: CASTVGQGASREQYF. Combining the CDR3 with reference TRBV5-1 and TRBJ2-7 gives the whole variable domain KAGVTQTPRYLIKTRGQQVTLSCSPISGHRSVSWYQQTPGQGLQFLFEYFSETQRNKGNFPGRFSGRQFSNSRSEMNVSTLELGDSALYLCASTVGQGASREQYFGPGTRLTVT.

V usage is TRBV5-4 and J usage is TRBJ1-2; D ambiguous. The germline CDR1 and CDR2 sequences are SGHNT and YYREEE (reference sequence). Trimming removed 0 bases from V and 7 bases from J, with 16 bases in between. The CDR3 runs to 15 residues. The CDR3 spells CASSLASGVSFGYTF. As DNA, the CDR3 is TGTGCCAGCAGCTTGGCTAGTGGGGTTTCCTTTGGCTACACCTTC.

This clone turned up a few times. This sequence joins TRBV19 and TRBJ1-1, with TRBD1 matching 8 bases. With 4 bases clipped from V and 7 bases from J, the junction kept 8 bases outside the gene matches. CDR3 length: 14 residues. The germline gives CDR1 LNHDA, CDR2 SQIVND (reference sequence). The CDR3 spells CASSTLRGQGEAFF. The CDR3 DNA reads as TGTGCCAGTAGTACCCTCAGGGGGCAGGGTGAAGCTTTCTTT.